The rows below give T cell receptor beta chains drawn from one sample of a study of shared T cell receptors in the human thymus. Repertoires were generated with immunoSEQ multiplex PCR, while TCRdb's copy carries only in-frame clones and drops some. The data show 700,000 to 750,000 clones, with approximately 85% seen just once and 0.0095% to 0.013% held by the top ten. The same data also went into a second study, on human thymus T cells.

Sequenced sample: thymocytes. The receptors originated from a girl in the first two years of life with a congenital heart defect. Each CDR3 is given with its conserved first and last residue. D genes are given only for firm matches. Clone size is shown for a subset of rows, as once, few, many or a class of expanded clone.

v_gene,d_gene,abundance,j_gene,CDR3nt,CDR3aa
TRBV5-6,-,-,TRBJ1-6,TGTGCCAGCAGCTTACCCCGGGCGGGAGGTAATTCACCCCTCCACTTT,CASSLPRAGGNSPLHF
TRBV5-1,TRBD2,-,TRBJ2-5,TGCGCCAGCAGCCCAAACCCGACTAGCGAGGAGACCCAGTACTTC,CASSPNPTSEETQYF
TRBV5-8,TRBD1,few,TRBJ2-7,TGTGCCAGCAGCCTCGAGCCGGGACAGGGCTACGAGCAGTACTTC,CASSLEPGQGYEQYF
TRBV27,-,-,TRBJ1-1,TGTGCCAGCAGTAGCCAAGGGGGAGAAGCTTTCTTT,CASSSQGGEAFF
TRBV5-1,TRBD1,-,TRBJ1-6,TGCGCCAGCAGGCAAGACAGGGTGGGTTCACCCCTCCACTTT,CASRQDRVGSPLHF
TRBV5-5,-,-,TRBJ1-2,TGTGCCAGCAGCTTTGGGGCGGGAACCCAGCACTATGGCTACACCTTC,CASSFGAGTQHYGYTF
TRBV5-1,TRBD1,-,TRBJ2-7,TGCGCCAGCAGCTTGGGGGTTAGGGACAGCCTTAGAGAGCAGTACTTC,CASSLGVRDSLREQYF
TRBV28,TRBD1,few,TRBJ2-6,TGTGCCAGCAGCAACTCCCGGACAGGGGGCGACTTCTCTGGGGCCAACGTCCTGACTTTC,CASSNSRTGGDFSGANVLTF
TRBV7-6,-,-,TRBJ1-3,TGTGCCAGCAGCTTAGCGCACCATCTGCTGGGGCTTGAACTATCTGGAAACACCATATATTTT,CASSLAHHLLGLELSGNTIYF
TRBV10-3,-,-,TRBJ2-1,TGTGCCATCAGGGACTTACCAACCCTAACCTACAATGAGCAGTTCTTC,CAIRDLPTLTYNEQFF
TRBV4-2,-,-,TRBJ1-5,TGTGCCAGCAGCCAAGATTCTAAGCCCAGGGATTTTGGGCATCAGCCCCAGCATTTT,CASSQDSKPRDFGHQPQHF
TRBV7-9,TRBD2,-,TRBJ2-7,TGTGCCAGCCGAAGTAGCGGGGAGACCTCCTACGAGCAGTACTTC,CASRSSGETSYEQYF
TRBV9,-,-,TRBJ1-6,TGTGCCAGCAGCTTAGAGGCAGGGTTCTATAATTCACCCCTCCACTTT,CASSLEAGFYNSPLHF
TRBV19,-,-,TRBJ2-7,TGTGCCAGTAAGCGCAGCAGCTACGAGCAGTACTTC,CASKRSSYEQYF
TRBV2,-,few,TRBJ1-6,TGTGCCAGCAGGCTTTGGGAGGAGGGTAATTCACCCCTCCACTTT,CASRLWEEGNSPLHF
TRBV7-3,TRBD2,-,TRBJ2-2,TGTGCCAGCAGCGCGAGCGGGGGGGGGACCGGGGAGCTGTTTTTT,CASSASGGGTGELFF
TRBV4-2,TRBD1,-,TRBJ1-1,TGTGCCAGCAGCCAAGAACCGTGGGACAGGGCGAACACTGAAGCTTTCTTT,CASSQEPWDRANTEAFF
TRBV9,-,few,TRBJ2-2,TGTGCCAGCAGCTCTCCTCCTAACAGGGCATTGGGCACCGGGGAGCTGTTTTTT,CASSSPPNRALGTGELFF
TRBV7-9,-,-,TRBJ1-2,TGTGCCAGCAGCTTAGTCTTCTATGGCTACACCTTC,CASSLVFYGYTF
TRBV7-2,-,-,TRBJ1-1,TGTGCCAGCAGCCTCGGGTCCCCCCGGGGAACTGAAGCTTTCTTT,CASSLGSPRGTEAFF
TRBV5-4,TRBD2,once,TRBJ2-1,TGTGCCAGCAGCTTGATCCTAGCGGGGGTTCGCTCCTACAATGAGCAGTTCTTC,CASSLILAGVRSYNEQFF
TRBV11-2,TRBD2,-,TRBJ2-3,TGTGCCAGCAGCTTAGATAGGGCGGGGGGGCCCTATGTAGATACGCAGTATTTT,CASSLDRAGGPYVDTQYF